The 28 T cell receptor beta chains presented below share a single source sample, sequenced in a study of blood T cell repertoires in COVID-19 (dated by TCRdb to 2020 to 2022). Receptor libraries were prepared by the immunoSEQ multiplex PCR assay. This is the immuneACCESS table as TCRdb keeps it, with only in-frame sequences that have V and J called. A part of the clones is gone; compared with another copy, unresolved V genes explain less than half, and the rest is unexplained. This sample is represented by over 120,000 clones; roughly 87% of them were singletons. Clones ranked in the top ten supply around 0.91% of the sample. Sequencing was done on a sample of peripheral blood. All receptors derive from a woman aged 50 to 60 with acute or convalescent COVID-19.

The CDR3 DNA is TGTGCCAGCACCGCGACTAACCCTGGGGCCAACGTCCTGACTTTC. Protein sequence: CASTATNPGANVLTF. The rearrangement uses TRBV28 and TRBJ2-6, with TRBD2 as a possible D gene (5 bases). This CDR3 comprises 15 residues. With 7 bases removed from V and 2 bases from J, the gap between germline ends came to 12 bases. Germline CDR1 is MDHEN and CDR2 is SYDVKM.

This rearrangement joins TRBV30 to TRBJ1-1; 8 bases map to TRBD1. Unmatched junction bases numbered 14, after V lost 4 bases and J lost 4 bases. CDR1 and CDR2 (germline): GTSNPN, SVGIG (reference sequence). The CDR3 spans 16 residues. Here the CDR3 DNA reads TGTGCCTGGAACCCCGGGGCAGGGGGCGCGAGCACTGAAGCTTTCTTT. It encodes CAWNPGAGGASTEAFF.

This clone was counted many times. The chain recombines TRBV7-9 with TRBJ1-1, with 7 nucleotides matching TRBD1. Per germline, CDR1 SEHNR and CDR2 FQNEAQ (reference sequence). The CDR3 consists of 14 residues. The trim removed 1 base at V and 7 bases at J, leaving 6 bases unmatched. The CDR3 region is CASSLGTGEDEAFF. CDR3 bases: TGTGCCAGCAGCTTAGGTACAGGGGAGGATGAAGCTTTCTTT.

The genes are TRBV28 and TRBJ1-1, with TRBD1 matching 7 bases. Germline values: CDR1 MDHEN, CDR2 SYDVKM. The V and J ends lost 4 bases and 4 bases, in that order; junction bases with no gene match: 6. The CDR3 sequence is 14 residues long. DNA of the CDR3: TGTGCCAGCAGTTGGAACAGGGGTATCACTGAAGCTTTCTTT. Protein sequence: CASSWNRGITEAFF.

The rearrangement joins TRBV9 to TRBJ2-5, with 16 bases identical to TRBD2. The CDR3 extends over 14 amino acids. Germline V gene lookup returns CDR1 SGDLS and CDR2 YYNGEE. V gave up 5 bases and J gave up 9 bases; unmatched junction bases: 4. DNA of the CDR3: TGTGCCAGCAGTGGGACTAGCGGGGGGGCCTCCCAGTACTTC. Its protein product is CASSGTSGGASQYF.

The rearrangement links TRBV18 to TRBJ1-2, with a tentative D call TRBD1 (5 bases). Germline V gene lookup returns CDR1 KGHSH and CDR2 LQKENI. The CDR3 is made up of 12 amino acids. Trimming shortened V by 5 bases and J by 5 bases, and 9 bases separated the two germline ends. The DNA for the CDR3 is TGTGCCAGCTCAGATCCAGGGTATGGCTACACCTTC. This encodes CASSDPGYGYTF. The full variable domain, completed using reference TRBV18 and TRBJ1-2, is NAGVMQNPRHLVRRRGQEARLRCSPMKGHSHVYWYRQLPEEGLKFMVYLQKENIIDESGMPKERFSAEFPKEGPSILRIQQVVRGDSAAYFCASSDPGYGYTFGSGTRLTVV.

Only a few counts were recorded for this clone. The chain is built from TRBV29-1 and TRBJ1-1; 9 bases are a match to TRBD1. The CDR3 is 13 residues long. Germline CDR1 SQVTM, CDR2 ANQGSEA. J gave up 5 bases and V 4 bases, and 5 bases lay outside the gene matches. This CDR3 reads CSVVIGQGTEAFF. The DNA for the CDR3 is TGCAGCGTTGTCATTGGACAGGGGACTGAAGCTTTCTTT.

The chain is built from TRBV5-1 and TRBJ2-3; TRBD1 aligns across 7 bases. CDR1 is SGHRS and CDR2 is YFSETQ in the germline V gene. There are 14 residues in the CDR3. J was trimmed by 5 bases and V by 3 bases; bases with no gene match: 6. CDR3: CASSYGQELDTQYF. The CDR3 DNA sequence: TGCGCCAGCAGCTATGGACAGGAATTAGATACGCAGTATTTT.

V gene TRBV2 combines with J gene TRBJ1-1, with TRBD1 identical over 9 bases. Germline assignment: CDR1 SNHLY and CDR2 FYNNEI. The CDR3 length is 13 residues. After removal of 5 bases from V and 6 bases from J, the junction contained 4 bases not matched to a gene. The CDR3 bases are TGTGCCAGCAGTCCACGACAGGGGGCTGAAGCTTTCTTT. Translation gives CASSPRQGAEAFF.

The chain couples TRBV7-2 to TRBJ2-7; TRBD1 is a possible D gene (6 bases). This CDR3 contains 12 residues. The V end was cut by 8 bases, the J end by 3 bases, with 11 bases between. CDR1 SGHTA and CDR2 FQGNSA come from the germline V gene. CDR3 nucleotides: TGTGCCAGCGCAGGGGCAGGCTACGAGCAGTACTTC. Protein sequence: CASAGAGYEQYF.

The chain links TRBV5-1 to TRBJ2-3, with 11 bases matching TRBD2. The V gene end was trimmed by 6 bases and the J gene end by 6 bases; junction bases not matched to a gene: 6. This CDR3 region has 14 residues. Germline assignment: CDR1 SGHRS and CDR2 YFSETQ. The CDR3 DNA follows: TGCGCCAGCACCCATAGCGGGGGGGCGGATACGCAGTATTTT. Its protein is CASTHSGGADTQYF.

This chain joins TRBV6-5 and TRBJ2-1, with a possible D match to TRBD2 (6 bases). V lost 2 bases and J 5 bases, leaving 10 bases between the germline ends. CDR1 and CDR2 from the germline V gene are MNHEY and SVGAGI. There are 14 residues in the CDR3. The CDR3 here is CASSYVLADNEQFF. DNA for the CDR3: TGTGCCAGCAGTTACGTACTAGCCGACAATGAGCAGTTCTTC.

The chain recombines TRBV3-1 (or the pseudogene TRBV3-2) with TRBJ1-1; D possibly corresponds to TRBD1 (5 bases). The CDR3 has 15 amino acids. Germline values: CDR1 LGHDT, CDR2 YNNKEL (reference sequence). V lost 4 bases to trimming and J lost 4 bases, with 16 bases between them. The CDR3: CASSRQAREGTEAFF. DNA of the CDR3: TGTGCCAGCAGCCGCCAAGCCAGGGAGGGCACTGAAGCTTTCTTT.

This clone has only one observation. This chain joins TRBV19 and TRBJ2-1; no clear D. The ends were cut back, 3 bases at V and 5 bases at J, with 8 bases in the middle. This CDR3 region has 13 residues. Germline V gives CDR1 LNHDA, CDR2 SQIVND (reference sequence). The CDR3: CASSISRDNEQFF. As DNA, the CDR3 is TGTGCCAGTAGTATCTCCCGGGACAATGAGCAGTTCTTC.

The V gene is TRBV3-1 (or the pseudogene TRBV3-2), the J gene TRBJ2-3; 14 bases agree with TRBD2. V lost 3 bases and J lost 6; bases outside the gene matches: 17. The CDR3 spans 20 residues. CDR1 LGHDT and CDR2 YNNKEL come from the germline V gene (reference sequence). The CDR3 loop is CASSQVAGTSGGDVGDTQYF. The CDR3 bases are TGTGCCAGCAGCCAGGTTGCGGGGACTAGCGGGGGCGACGTAGGGGATACGCAGTATTTT.

A few counts support this clone. The chain has TRBV30 and TRBJ1-1; 8 bases line up with TRBD1. V gave up 0 bases and J gave up 5 bases; unmatched junction bases: 8. The CDR3 has 15 amino acids. Per the germline V gene, CDR1 is GTSNPN and CDR2 is SVGIG (reference sequence). CDR3 amino acids: CAWSVFGQGRTEAFF. The CDR3 bases are TGTGCCTGGAGTGTCTTCGGACAGGGAAGAACTGAAGCTTTCTTT.

The V call is TRBV10-1, the J call TRBJ2-3; possibly TRBD2 for D (6 bases). The CDR3 has 14 amino acids. Deletions cut 5 bases from V and 0 bases from J, with 9 bases between. Germline CDR1 is WNHNN and CDR2 is SYGVQD (reference sequence). For the CDR3, the DNA is TGCGCCAGCAGTCAGGGACTCAGCACAGATACGCAGTATTTT. Protein sequence: CASSQGLSTDTQYF.

This chain uses TRBV6-4 with TRBJ2-1; D may be TRBD2 (6 bases). Trimming left V 5 bases short and J 0 bases short, with 8 bases between. The CDR3 covers 14 residues. Germline values: CDR1 MRHNA, CDR2 SNTAGT. The CDR3 region is CASSPGSSYNEQFF. The CDR3 bases are TGTGCCAGCAGTCCCGGGAGCTCCTACAATGAGCAGTTCTTC.

The J gene is TRBJ2-2, the V gene TRBV28, with 7 bases matching TRBD1. The CDR3 runs 14 residues. Germline CDR1 MDHEN, CDR2 SYDVKM. Trimming removed 6 bases from V and 4 bases from J; junction bases left unmatched: 5. CDR3 amino acids: CASRMTGLTGELFF. The CDR3 coding sequence is TGTGCCAGCAGAATGACAGGGCTCACCGGGGAGCTGTTTTTT. Filled out from reference TRBV28 and TRBJ2-2, the complete variable domain reads DVKVTQSSRYLVKRTGEKVFLECVQDMDHENMFWYRQDPGLGLRLIYFSYDVKMKEKGDIPEGYSVSREKKERFSLILESASTNQTSMYLCASRMTGLTGELFFGEGSRLTVL.

The chain's CDR3 is CASTQRAEQFF. In nucleotides, the CDR3 is TGTGCCAGCACCCAGCGGGCTGAGCAGTTCTTC. This chain links TRBV3-1 (or the pseudogene TRBV3-2) with TRBJ2-1; possibly TRBD2 for D (6 bases). CDR3 length equals 11 residues. Germline-derived CDR1 and CDR2 are LGHDT and YNNKEL (reference sequence). Trimming stripped 7 bases from V and 9 bases from J, with 10 bases between.

This clone was seen once. This sequence joins TRBV19 and TRBJ2-7; TRBD1 is a possible D gene (5 bases). The V gene lost 1 base and the J gene lost 4 bases, with 8 bases spanning the gap. CDR3 size: 13 residues. The germline CDR1 and CDR2 sequences are LNHDA and SQIVND (reference sequence). The CDR3 nucleotides are TGTGCCAGTAGTATAGGACAGTCGTACGAGCAGTACTTC. It yields the protein CASSIGQSYEQYF.

The CDR3 protein is CASSGTSDYEQYF. The CDR3 DNA reads TGCGCCAGCAGCGGGACTAGCGACTACGAGCAGTACTTC. This chain joins TRBV5-1 and TRBJ2-7, with TRBD2 identical over 10 bases. CDR1 is SGHRS and CDR2 is YFSETQ in the germline V gene. CDR3 size: 13 residues. V was clipped by 4 bases and J by 3 bases; unmatched bases: 1.

This clone was recorded a few times. The CDR3: CASSTTGLYEQYF. Written as DNA, the CDR3 is TGTGCCAGTAGTACGACAGGCCTCTACGAGCAGTACTTC. The chain links TRBV19 to TRBJ2-7, with TRBD1 as a possible D gene (6 bases). CDR1 is LNHDA, CDR2 SQIVND, per germline (reference sequence). The CDR3 extends over 13 amino acids. V was trimmed by 4 bases and J by 3 bases, leaving 10 bases between them. Together with reference TRBV19 and TRBJ2-7, the CDR3 gives the full variable domain: DGGITQSPKYLFRKEGQNVTLSCEQNLNHDAMYWYRQDPGQGLRLIYYSQIVNDFQKGDIAEGYSVSREKKESFPLTVTSAQKNPTAFYLCASSTTGLYEQYFGPGTRLTVT.

The V and J genes are TRBV11-2 and TRBJ2-7, with D tentatively TRBD1 (6 bases). The V end lost 1 base, the J end lost 1 base, and 11 bases lay between the germline ends. Germline CDR1 is SGHAT and CDR2 is FQNNGV. The CDR3 spans 15 residues. CDR3: CASSLAGTPSYEQYF. The CDR3 nucleotides are TGTGCCAGCAGCTTAGCAGGGACACCTTCCTACGAGCAGTACTTC.

This clone was recorded once. The chain is built from TRBV29-1 and TRBJ2-7; possibly TRBD2 for D (6 bases). The V end was cut by 7 bases, the J end by 0 bases, with 10 bases between. CDR1 and CDR2 (germline): SQVTM, ANQGSEA. The CDR3 totals 12 residues. In nucleotides, the CDR3 is TGCAGCGGTCGGGGGAACTCCTACGAGCAGTACTTC. Residues: CSGRGNSYEQYF.

The gene calls are TRBV24-1 and TRBJ2-1, with 11 positions matching TRBD2. With V trimmed by 4 bases and J by 4 bases, 5 bases remained unmatched. Germline-derived CDR1 and CDR2 are KGHDR and SFDVKD. CDR3 length equals 16 residues. Here the CDR3 reads CATSDPGTSGYNEQFF. The CDR3 DNA follows: TGTGCCACCAGTGACCCCGGGACTAGCGGTTACAATGAGCAGTTCTTC.

This sequence joins TRBV28 and TRBJ1-5, with 9 bases lining up with TRBD1. The CDR3 consists of 15 residues. Trimming took 6 bases from V and 4 from J; bases not matched to a gene: 7. CDR1 and CDR2 from the germline V gene are MDHEN and SYDVKM. CDR3 in amino acids: CASRPWDRENQPQHF. The CDR3 DNA reads TGTGCCAGCAGACCCTGGGACAGGGAAAATCAGCCCCAGCATTTT.

The rearrangement uses TRBV14 and TRBJ2-3; tentatively, D is TRBD2 (5 bases). The CDR3 has 12 amino acids. Germline CDR1 is SGHDN and CDR2 is FVKESK. V was clipped by 3 bases and J by 8 bases, with 9 bases between them. CDR3: CASSQDWSTQYF. The CDR3 DNA sequence: TGTGCCAGCAGCCAGGACTGGTCTACGCAGTATTTT.